The source of this T cell receptor beta chain is a study of T cell responses to AZD1222 COVID-19 vaccine. The study's findings and limits: CD4 TCRs covered the whole spike, strongest at regions 160-218 and 743-854. Only six people who got AZD1222 tested seropositive at baseline. Most donors were white British and more were female, and clonal diversity was possibly underestimated.

A note on this clone: Its antigen is not identified.

Using immunoSEQ multiplex PCR, the repertoire was profiled, and TCRdb retains in-frame clones only, with some absent. Of tens of thousands of clones in the sample, 91% are singletons; the top ten hold under 35%. The clonotype was recovered from an adult who received the AZD1222 COVID-19 vaccine. The sample was peripheral blood, taken 28 days after the second AZD1222 dose.

The DNA of the CDR3 is TGTGCCAGTAGTATAGTGGCAGTTGATACGCAGTATTTT. It specifies CASSIVAVDTQYF. This sequence joins TRBV19 and TRBJ2-3; unclear D gene. CDR3 length: 13 residues. The V end was cut by 1 base, the J end by 6 bases, with 8 bases between. Germline V gene lookup returns CDR1 LNHDA and CDR2 SQIVND (reference sequence).